Given below is one TCR beta chain in context. Its cognate antigen is unknown. These data belong to a study of T cells after yellow fever vaccination. Study-level findings and limits: Although the secondary response was weaker, it peaked faster, at day 5 versus 15. Only a small proportion of the clonotypes turned up in both the CD4 and the CD8 compartments, likely arising from convergent recombination. The presence of abundant clonotypes contaminating from the bulk population was possible in FACS-sorted repertoires.

In making TCR cDNA, 5'RACE template switching added a universal primer site and UMIs to it. TCRdb reprocessed the 5' RACE reads via MiXCR and lists one record per CDR3 protein. The sample has fewer than 450,000 distinct CDR3 sequences; around 10% are singletons. This sequence was found in a man aged 18 to 30 who received the YFV17D yellow fever vaccine. This specimen was PBMCs, taken on the day of the first yellow fever vaccination.

The CDR3 is CASSQGGYEQFF. The CDR3 DNA follows: TGTGCCAGCAGCCAAGGGGGGTATGAGCAGTTCTTC. This chain uses TRBV7-2 with TRBJ2-1, with D possibly called TRBD1 or TRBD2 (6 bases each). CDR3 length: 12 residues. Germline loops: CDR1 SGHTA, CDR2 FQGNSA. With 5 bases removed from V and 8 bases from J, the gap between germline ends came to 10 bases.